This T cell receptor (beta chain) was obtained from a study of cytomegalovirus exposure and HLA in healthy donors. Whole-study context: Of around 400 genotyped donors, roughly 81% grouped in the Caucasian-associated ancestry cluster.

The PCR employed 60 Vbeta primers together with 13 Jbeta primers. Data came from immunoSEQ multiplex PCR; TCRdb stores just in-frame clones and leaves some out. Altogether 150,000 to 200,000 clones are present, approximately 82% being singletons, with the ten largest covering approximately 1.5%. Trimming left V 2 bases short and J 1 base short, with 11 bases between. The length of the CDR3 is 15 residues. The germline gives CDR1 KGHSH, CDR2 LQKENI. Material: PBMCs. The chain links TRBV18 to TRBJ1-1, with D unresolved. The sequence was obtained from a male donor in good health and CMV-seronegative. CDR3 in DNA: TGTGCCAGCTCACCAGTCCCGGTTCAGAACACTGAAGCTTTCTTT. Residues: CASSPVPVQNTEAFF.